Listed below are T cell receptor beta chains from one sample, sequenced in a study of metastatic and nonmetastatic thyroid tumors. TCRdb reanalyzed the PCR reads with MiXCR. The sample shows over 25,000 clones, around 17% of them seen only once. Sequencing was performed on blood. All receptors come from a male donor with papillary thyroid cancer or a benign thyroid nodule (not recorded which). Some clones in this sample may be carry-over from other donors' samples. Both conserved end residues are part of each CDR3.

v_gene	CDR3aa
TRBV9	CASSVGPGSEKLFF
TRBV7-2	CASTRTATNTGELFF
TRBV28	CATRRGAPGPPQPQHF
TRBV14	CASSRGGPTGELFF
TRBV20-1	CSVRKRSSSYEQYF
TRBV30	CAWGSGAGLSYNEQFF
TRBV10-3	CAIRTSGSQEQYF
TRBV2	CASREEPGQDTEAFF
TRBV6-5	CASSSGRGTYEQYF
TRBV20-1	CSAITSGRETGELFF
TRBV5-1	CASSLRIPGDTQYF
TRBV5-5	CASSPAMGGSQQFF
TRBV19	CASGIEDGNTEAFF
TRBV9	CASSVASVYLNEQFF
TRBV9	CASNRGQGAVTGELFF
TRBV6-2/TRBV6-3	CASSYGGISGIEYEQYF
TRBV10-2	CASSDHEKGKGNTIYF
TRBV7-9	CASSSTSGLYNEQFF
TRBV5-6	CASSRGNDEQYF
TRBV12-3/TRBV12-4	CASSLAIGGTDTQYF
TRBV20-1	CSATPRGRLAEKLSTDTQYF
TRBV28	CASSLGGADKDTQYF
TRBV6-2/TRBV6-3	CASSYGNSRSYNEQFF
TRBV19	CASTMSVYGYTF
TRBV20-1	CSAPSGRASYNEQFF
TRBV12-3/TRBV12-4	CASSLGQVKEQFF
TRBV7-9	CASTGGLEKLFF
TRBV6-5	CASSYVPDSPYGYTF
TRBV29-1	CSVEAGTEAFF
TRBV5-1	CASSLRTGYEQYF
TRBV11-1	CASSLVTAETPPGANVLTF
TRBV7-9	CASSLGTPEQYF
TRBV10-2	CASRRDDYGYTF
TRBV11-2	CASSFSTELNTEAFF
TRBV24-1	CATSDKFWGQGSTSTDTQYF
TRBV30	CAWNRDRRNYGYTF
TRBV6-1	CASSPVQQETQYF
TRBV7-2	CASSSGGLVTSQPQHF
TRBV2	CASSVKLDQPQHF
TRBV7-9	CASRPLTGGAKNIQYF
TRBV7-8	CASSLDPSGRRSSYEQYF
TRBV15	CATKTGKEDNEQFF
TRBV5-1	CASSDPTGGVYEQYF
TRBV20-1	CSAKDQGARGNTEAFF
TRBV28	CASSAPGEDTEAFF
TRBV5-6	CASTIQARRAQYF
TRBV27	CASSPHRDASYEQYF